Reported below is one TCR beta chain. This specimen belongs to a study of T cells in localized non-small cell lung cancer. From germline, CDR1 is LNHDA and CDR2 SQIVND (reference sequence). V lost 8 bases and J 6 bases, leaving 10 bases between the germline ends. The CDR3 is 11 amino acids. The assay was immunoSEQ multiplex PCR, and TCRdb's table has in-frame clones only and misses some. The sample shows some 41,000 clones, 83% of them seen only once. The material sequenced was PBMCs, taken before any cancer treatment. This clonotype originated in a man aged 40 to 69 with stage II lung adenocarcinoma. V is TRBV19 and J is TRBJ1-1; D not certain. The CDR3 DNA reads TGTGCCAGTGTAGTCGGGGCTGAAGCTTTCTTT. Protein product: CASVVGAEAFF.